The 5 T cell receptor beta chains given below trace back to one sample, sequenced in a study of preoperative IRX-2 immunotherapy in early breast cancer. Assay used: immunoSEQ multiplex PCR; TCRdb lists only in-frame clones, some missing. The sample has tens of thousands of clones, roughly four fifths seen once. Treatment: preoperative locoregional IRX-2 cytokine immunotherapy. This specimen was lymph node tissue, taken after IRX-2 immunotherapy. These receptors were collected from a human donor with breast cancer.

The rearrangement joins TRBV19 to TRBJ2-3; weak D call: TRBD2 (6 bases). This CDR3 contains 18 residues. V lost 3 bases to trimming and J lost 5 bases, with 24 bases between them. The germline gives CDR1 LNHDA, CDR2 SQIVND (reference sequence). The CDR3 spells CASSIYSLGGEAGDTQYF. As DNA, the CDR3 is TGTGCCAGTAGTATTTACTCATTGGGCGGGGAGGCAGGAGATACGCAGTATTTT.

The V call is TRBV28, the J call TRBJ1-5; 9 bases are shared with TRBD1. This CDR3 region has 19 residues. With 6 bases clipped from V and 3 bases from J, the junction kept 18 bases outside the gene matches. Germline CDR1 reads MDHEN; CDR2 reads SYDVKM. CDR3 coding DNA: TGTGCCAGCAGCCAACCACGGGACAGGGTTCGAATTGACAATCAGCCCCAGCATTTT. As protein: CASSQPRDRVRIDNQPQHF.

The V gene is TRBV23-1, the J gene TRBJ1-5, with 7 bases that match TRBD1. TRBV23-1 is an open reading frame whose function is uncertain. V trimming: 6 bases; J trimming: 3 bases; junction bases outside the gene matches: 26. The CDR3 sequence is 21 residues long. In DNA form, the CDR3 reads TGCGCCAGCAGCCGGGGGTACAGGGGTCTTGCTGATGCCGGAAACAATCAGCCCCAGCATTTT. It yields the protein CASSRGYRGLADAGNNQPQHF.

This sequence joins TRBV7-7 and TRBJ1-1, with D hard to call. Looked up from germline, CDR1 is SSHAT and CDR2 is FNYEAQ (reference sequence). The CDR3 runs to 14 residues. V lost 1 base to trimming and J lost 3 bases, with 9 bases between them. The CDR3 sequence: CASSLEHPDTEAFF. In nucleotides, the CDR3 is TGTGCCAGCAGCTTAGAACACCCCGACACTGAAGCTTTCTTT. The full variable domain, completed using reference TRBV7-7 and TRBJ1-1, is GAGVSQSPRYKVTKRGQDVTLRCDPISSHATLYWYQQALGQGPEFLTYFNYEAQPDKSGLPSDRFSAERPEGSISTLTIQRTEQRDSAMYRCASSLEHPDTEAFFGQGTRLTVV.

This rearrangement joins TRBV14 to TRBJ1-2, with TRBD1 identical over 7 bases. Trimming cost V 1 base and J 4 bases; bases outside gene matches: 0. CDR1 SGHDN and CDR2 FVKESK come from the germline V gene. The CDR3 extends over 13 amino acids. This chain's CDR3 is CASSQAGGYGYTF. DNA of the CDR3: TGTGCCAGCAGCCAAGCAGGGGGCTATGGCTACACCTTC.